The clone carrying this T cell receptor (beta chain) turned up a few times. The antigen remains unidentified. These data come from a study of beta chain features in type 1 diabetes. In the study overall: The patient and healthy donor groups were comparable for age, gender and cell yields.

Sorting based on CD45RO/CCR7/CD25/CD127/CD95/CD27 separated CD4+ naive, central memory, regulatory and stem cell-like memory cells. Study results and limitations: Across all four CD4+ subsets, people with type 1 diabetes showed modestly shorter TCRB CDR3s.

Germline V CDR1 and CDR2: GTSNPN, SVGIG (reference sequence). This CDR3 region has 13 residues. V shed 8 bases and J 6 bases; nucleotides not matched to a gene: 4. Expressed TCRB transcripts were sequenced after all isolated RNA was converted to cDNA. Sequenced by immunoSEQ multiplex PCR; TCRdb stores in-frame clones only, minus some. This table holds roughly 300,000 clones, roughly an eighth found once. This TCR was recovered from a young man with type 1 diabetes. The sequencing sample was made of naive CD4+ T cells from blood. V usage is TRBV30 and J usage is TRBJ2-3; 14 bases are shared with TRBD2. CDR3 loop: CAGTSGSLDTQYF. CDR3 DNA: TGTGCCGGGACTAGCGGGAGTCTGGATACGCAGTATTTT.